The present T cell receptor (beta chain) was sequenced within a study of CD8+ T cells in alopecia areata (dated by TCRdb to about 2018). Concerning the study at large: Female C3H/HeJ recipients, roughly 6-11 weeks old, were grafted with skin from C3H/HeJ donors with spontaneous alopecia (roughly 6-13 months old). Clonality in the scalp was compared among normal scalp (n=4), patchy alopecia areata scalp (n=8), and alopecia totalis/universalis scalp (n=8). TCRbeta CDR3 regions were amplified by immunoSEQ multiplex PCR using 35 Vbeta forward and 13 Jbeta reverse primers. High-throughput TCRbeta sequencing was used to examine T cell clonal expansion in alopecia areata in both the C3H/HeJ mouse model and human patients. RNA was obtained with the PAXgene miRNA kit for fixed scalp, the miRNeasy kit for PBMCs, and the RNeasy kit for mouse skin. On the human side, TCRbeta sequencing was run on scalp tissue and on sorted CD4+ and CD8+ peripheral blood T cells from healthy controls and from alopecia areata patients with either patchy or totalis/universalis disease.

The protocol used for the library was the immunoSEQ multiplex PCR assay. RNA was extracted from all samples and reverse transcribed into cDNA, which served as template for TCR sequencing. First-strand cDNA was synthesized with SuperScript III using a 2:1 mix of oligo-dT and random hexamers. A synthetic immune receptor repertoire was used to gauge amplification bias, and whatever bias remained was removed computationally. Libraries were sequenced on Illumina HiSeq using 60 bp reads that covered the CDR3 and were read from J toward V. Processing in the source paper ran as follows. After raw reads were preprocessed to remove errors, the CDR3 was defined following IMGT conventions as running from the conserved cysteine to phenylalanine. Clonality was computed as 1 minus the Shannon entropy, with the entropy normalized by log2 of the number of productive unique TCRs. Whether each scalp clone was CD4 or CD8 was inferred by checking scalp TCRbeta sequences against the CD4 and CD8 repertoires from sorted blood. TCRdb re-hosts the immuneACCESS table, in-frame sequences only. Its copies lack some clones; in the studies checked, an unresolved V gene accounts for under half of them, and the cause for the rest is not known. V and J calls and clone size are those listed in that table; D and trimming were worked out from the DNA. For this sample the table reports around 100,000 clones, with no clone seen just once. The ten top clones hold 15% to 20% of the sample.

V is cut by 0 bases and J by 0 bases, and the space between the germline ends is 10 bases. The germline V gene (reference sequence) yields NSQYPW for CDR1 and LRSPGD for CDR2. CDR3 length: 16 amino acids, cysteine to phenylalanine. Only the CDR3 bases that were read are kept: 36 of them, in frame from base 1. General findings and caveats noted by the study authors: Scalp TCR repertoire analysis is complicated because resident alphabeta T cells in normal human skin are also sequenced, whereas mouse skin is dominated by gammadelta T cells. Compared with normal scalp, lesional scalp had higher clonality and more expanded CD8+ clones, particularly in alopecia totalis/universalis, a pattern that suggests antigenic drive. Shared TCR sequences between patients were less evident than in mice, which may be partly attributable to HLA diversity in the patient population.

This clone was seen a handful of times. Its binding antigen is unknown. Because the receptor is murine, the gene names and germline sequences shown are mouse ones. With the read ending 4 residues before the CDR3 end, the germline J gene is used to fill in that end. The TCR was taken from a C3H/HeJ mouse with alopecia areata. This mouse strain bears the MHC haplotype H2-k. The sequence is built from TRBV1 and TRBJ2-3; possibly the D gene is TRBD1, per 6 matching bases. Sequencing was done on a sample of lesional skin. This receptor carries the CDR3 CTCSAERDTSAETLYF. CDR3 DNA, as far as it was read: TGCACCTGCAGTGCAGAACGGGACACTAGTGCAGAA.